This T cell receptor (beta chain) appears in the sequencing data of a study of shared clonotypes between healthy human individuals (dated by TCRdb to about 2020). Broadly, across the study: The cohort comprised a couple of women and a few men aged 18 to 49 years. The study deeply sequenced blood TCR repertoires of about 5 healthy adults to estimate repertoire size and the extent of clonotype sharing between individuals. Different laboratories and diverse techniques were used to prepare libraries and sequence TCR repertoires, to increase sequencing depth and limit assay-specific biases. Each donor's leukapheresis produced roughly between roughly 0.94 and 9.5 billion PBMCs. For each donor, CD4 naive and CD4 memory were each run on three plates, CD8 naive on two plates, and CD8 memory on one plate. On the study overall, not on this receptor specifically: Sharing across a few donors was observed for about 4.8% of naive CD4, 3.5% of naive CD8, over 2% of memory CD4, and less than 0.45% of memory CD8 clonotypes. Incomplete sequencing was indicated by rarefaction of sorted-subset datasets, despite the large sequencing depth. Higher generation probabilities were observed for clonotypes shared by all four sorted-subset donors than for non-shared clonotypes. Pairwise subsampling indicated that sequencing depth was expected to affect the degree of clonotype sharing among donors. Sampling was limited to blood, and TCR repertoires in tissue likely differ from TCR repertoires in blood. Naive subsets generally had larger estimated clonotype richness than memory subsets did. Because the study included only a small number of donors, the genetic and exposure-history diversity represented was limited.

Turning to this clone: Its cognate antigen has yet to be identified. Per-base qualities were not stored, and no clone one base away is much larger.

TCR CDR3 regions were amplified from genomic DNA by multiplex PCR using the deep immunoSEQ assay. For each cell subset, the extracted genomic DNA was distributed evenly across all wells of several immunoSEQ 96-well plates, and each plate served as one replicate. For sorted subsets, around 0.2 ug genomic DNA, equal to 30,000 or so T cell genomes, was loaded into each replicate PCR. Purified libraries were measured with a Qubit 3.0 fluorometer, size-checked on a Bioanalyzer 2100, and measured again with the KAPA Library Quantification kit. Every immunoSEQ 96-well plate was sequenced on a separate single-read 150-cycle Illumina NextSeq 550 flow cell. In the original analysis: The immunoSEQ output contained only junctional sequences without quality scores, so filtering could not match that applied to full-length reads. Sequences were annotated with PyIR, a Python wrapper for IgBLAST v1.9, using IMGT germline references to assign V/J genes and CDR3. Reads with weak V/J assignments (E-value above 1e-6), missing CDR3, stop codons, out-of-frame junctions, or ambiguous translated residues were removed. V3J clonotypes were defined as sequences sharing an identical inferred V gene, J gene, and CDR3 amino acid sequence. To compute the percentage overlap between repertoires, the number of shared unique clonotypes was divided by the size of the smaller repertoire. Richness of each repertoire was evaluated using RTK rarefaction, the Chao1 estimator, and Recon v2.1 estimates of unobserved clonotypes. Generation probabilities for all TCRbeta clonotypes obtained by the gDNA method from several donors were computed using OLGA. The table comes from immuneACCESS by way of TCRdb, which keeps in-frame sequences with V and J called. Part of the clones is missing from these tables; in studies checked, under half for an unresolved V gene and the rest for unknown reasons. Clone size and V and J calls were adopted from that table, with D and trimming inferred from the DNA. In all, the sample holds about 550,000 clones, and nearly 97% of those were seen once. The ten largest clones add up to 0.085% to 0.11% of the sample.

For the CD8 naive samples, CD45RO-negative cells were positively selected for CCR7, yielding a CD45RA+CCR7+ population from which TemRA cells were excluded. Donors were healthy HIV-negative adults with no recently reported acute infections or vaccinations. Every donor was a Caucasian adult residing in Nashville, Tennessee, USA. After blood collection by leukapheresis, PBMCs were isolated using Ficoll-Histopaque density gradient centrifugation and then cryopreserved in the vapor phase of liquid nitrogen. Analytical flow cytometry was used to check the purity and quantity of every magnetically sorted T cell population. From each sorted fraction, genomic DNA was isolated and quantified by UV absorbance on a Nanodrop 2000c. There are 15 amino acids in the CDR3, from cysteine to phenylalanine inclusive. Here the CDR3 DNA is all that survives: 45 bases in frame from base 1. V is clipped by 0 bases and J by 7 bases, and the sequence between their germline boundaries is 13 bases long. Per the germline V gene, MGHRA is the CDR1 and YSYEKL is the CDR2.

The V and J genes are TRBV4-1 and TRBJ1-5, with the D gene not clear enough to name. The sequencing input was naive CD8+ T cells sorted from blood. The label giving this sample's cell subset or site can be read as: CD45RA+CCR7+. The sequence derives from a woman aged 25 to 39 in good health. Here the CDR3 is given as CASSQDRALGQPQHF. The sequence in DNA is TGCGCCAGCAGCCAAGATCGGGCTCTCGGCCAGCCCCAGCATTTT.